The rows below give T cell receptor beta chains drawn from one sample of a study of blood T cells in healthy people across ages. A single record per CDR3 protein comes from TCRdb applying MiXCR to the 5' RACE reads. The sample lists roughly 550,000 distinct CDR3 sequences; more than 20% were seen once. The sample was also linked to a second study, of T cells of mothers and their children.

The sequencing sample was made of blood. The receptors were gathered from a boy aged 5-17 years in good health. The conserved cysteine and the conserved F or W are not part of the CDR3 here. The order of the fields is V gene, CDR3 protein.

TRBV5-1 ASSLLVNPKYNEQF
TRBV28 ASSLPQGPNEKLF
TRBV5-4 ASTPGARFIYNEQF
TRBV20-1 SASAGNTEAF
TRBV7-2 ASSPDPRGAGSGHIQY
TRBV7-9 ASSFGGTEQF
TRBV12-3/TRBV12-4 ASSSHIQLDRQSYEQY
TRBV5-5 ASSLVLTGELF
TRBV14 ASSPSGSYNEQF
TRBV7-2 ASSRDSLSLQPQH
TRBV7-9 ASSRSHRGGTYEQY
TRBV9 ASSVSGSGANVLT
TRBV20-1 SASKGPSNQPQH
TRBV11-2 ASSHPGTSGRAGSDEQF
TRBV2 ASSEPGTGLRKLF
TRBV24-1 ATSGANFPEQY
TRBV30 AWGDSQETQY
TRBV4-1 ASSQSPGQSYEQY